A single sample gave rise to the 16 T cell receptor beta chains below, sequenced in a study of vaccination effects on CD4 cells after COVID-19 (dated by TCRdb to the early 2020s). Libraries were made using the immunoSEQ multiplex PCR assay. TCRdb provides this immuneACCESS table in a form limited to in-frame rearrangements. Some clones are lacking; in checked studies, under half of them reflect an unresolved V gene, and why the rest are absent is not known. The sample has fewer than 75,000 clones on record, 77% of them singletons. The ten largest account for about 2% of the sample. Which antigens these TCRs recognize remains unknown. After less than 13 days of culture, CD4+ T cells were isolated with the EasySep CD4+ T cell isolation kit. The starting material was CD4+ T cells from PBMCs cultured without peptide, obtained before COVID-19 vaccination. The receptors come from a human donor who received a COVID-19 vaccine.

The chain employs TRBV30 and TRBJ1-1; 7 nucleotides align to TRBD1. The CDR3 totals 10 residues. Germline lookup yields CDR1 GTSNPN and CDR2 SVGIG (reference sequence). V lost 6 bases to trimming and J lost 7 bases; unmatched junction nucleotides: 2. CDR3 amino acids: CACGTVEAFF. The CDR3 DNA reads TGTGCCTGTGGGACAGTTGAAGCTTTCTTT.

V usage is TRBV4-1 and J usage is TRBJ1-5, with TRBD1 identical over 10 bases. CDR3 length: 16 residues. V was clipped by 1 base and J by 7 bases; unmatched bases: 7. Germline CDR1 is MGHRA and CDR2 is YSYEKL. The CDR3 reads CASSQAGTGERQPQHF. Here the CDR3 DNA reads TGCGCCAGCAGCCAAGCAGGGACAGGGGAGCGGCAGCCCCAGCATTTT.

This chain uses TRBV9 with TRBJ1-6; D call uncertain. CDR3 length: 13 amino acids. Germline CDR1 is SGDLS and CDR2 is YYNGEE. Trimming stripped 0 bases from V and 10 bases from J, with 8 bases between. CDR3 nucleotide sequence: TGTGCCAGCAGCGTAGCTCCGGAGTCACCCCTCCACTTT. It translates to CASSVAPESPLHF.

This clone appeared a few times. The rearrangement links TRBV6-1 to TRBJ1-2, with a weak D call TRBD1 (6 bases). CDR1 and CDR2 (germline): MNHNS, SASEGT. This CDR3 is built from 13 residues. Trimming cost V 2 bases and J 7 bases, with 11 bases left between them. The CDR3: CASSEWGARGYTF. CDR3 sequence (DNA): TGTGCCAGCAGTGAATGGGGGGCGCGTGGCTACACCTTC.

CDR3 protein: CASSQGLATDTQYF. Here the CDR3 DNA reads TGTGCCAGCTCACAAGGACTAGCCACAGATACGCAGTATTTT. The genes are TRBV18 and TRBJ2-3, with 8 bases fitting TRBD2. This CDR3 is built from 14 residues. After removal of 4 bases from V and 2 bases from J, the junction contained 2 bases not matched to a gene. Germline V CDR1 and CDR2: KGHSH, LQKENI.

J is TRBJ2-2 and V is TRBV9, with 9 bases lining up with TRBD2. The germline gives CDR1 SGDLS, CDR2 YYNGEE. V trimming: 4 bases; J trimming: 6 bases; junction bases outside the gene matches: 13. The CDR3 totals 17 residues. The CDR3 DNA reads TGTGCCAGCAGCTCCCCGTCTAGCGGGGAGAGGCCCGGGGAGCTGTTTTTT. Amino acids: CASSSPSSGERPGELFF. The variable domain in full, with the rest retrieved from reference TRBV9 and TRBJ2-2, is DSGVTQTPKHLITATGQRVTLRCSPRSGDLSVYWYQQSLDQGLQFLIQYYNGEERAKGNILERFSAQQFPDLHSELNLSSLELGDSALYFCASSSPSSGERPGELFFGEGSRLTVL.

The gene calls are TRBV11-3 and TRBJ2-2; D is possibly TRBD2 (6 bases). CDR3 length: 16 amino acids. V gave up 1 base and J gave up 3 bases, with 12 bases separating them. The germline V gene encodes CDR1 SGHNT and CDR2 YENEEA. The CDR3, as DNA: TGTGCCAGCAGCTTAGTTGCGGGGAGGCACACCGGGGAGCTGTTTTTT. Amino acids: CASSLVAGRHTGELFF.

This chain connects TRBV21-1 to TRBJ2-7; the D call of TRBD1 is as the table states it, not checked on the DNA. TRBV21-1 corresponds to a pseudogene. CDR3 length: 17 residues. The CDR3: CASSAIYPGDRSYEQYV. The CDR3 region has the DNA TGTGCCAGCAGCGCCATTTATCCCGGGGACAGGTCTTACGAGCAGTACGTC.

This clone has just one count. The chain links TRBV5-1 to TRBJ1-2, with 12 bases that match TRBD1. The length of the CDR3 is 16 residues. The germline V gene encodes CDR1 SGHRS and CDR2 YFSETQ. With 3 bases clipped from V and 2 bases from J, the junction kept 5 bases outside the gene matches. The CDR3 DNA reads as TGCGCCAGCAGCTCTATGGGGACAGGGGGCAACTATGGCTACACCTTC. Its translation: CASSSMGTGGNYGYTF.

The CDR3 reads CASLREANEKLFF. CDR3 DNA sequence: TGTGCCAGCTTGAGGGAAGCTAATGAAAAACTGTTTTTT. This sequence joins TRBV2 and TRBJ1-4; no clear D. The CDR3 totals 13 residues. Germline V gene sequence: CDR1 SNHLY, CDR2 FYNNEI. The V gene lost 8 bases and the J gene lost 3 bases, with 10 bases spanning the gap.

This clone was found a few times. V and J are TRBV2 and TRBJ1-1; 7 bases are shared with TRBD1. Germline lookup yields CDR1 SNHLY and CDR2 FYNNEI. The CDR3 sequence is 13 residues long. Trimming took 10 bases from V and 1 from J; bases not matched to a gene: 6. The CDR3 region is CATGDSKNTEAFF. CDR3 nucleotide sequence: TGTGCCACGGGGGACAGCAAGAACACTGAAGCTTTCTTT.

The rearrangement uses TRBV27 and TRBJ1-3; maybe TRBD1 (5 bases). CDR3 size: 13 residues. Germline V gene data show CDR1 as MNHEY and CDR2 as SMNVEV (reference sequence). Deletions cut 5 bases from V and 4 bases from J, with 9 bases between. CDR3 in DNA: TGTGCCAGCAGTAGCAGGGTCGGAAACACCATATATTTT. Its translation: CASSSRVGNTIYF.

The rearrangement links TRBV14 to TRBJ1-2; no reliable D call. Trimming pared 0 bases from V and 9 bases from J, leaving 8 bases between. The germline gives CDR1 SGHDN, CDR2 FVKESK. CDR3 length: 12 residues. The CDR3 is CASSQDRYSYTF. CDR3 in DNA: TGTGCCAGCAGCCAAGATCGTTACAGCTACACCTTC.

The V call is TRBV18, the J call TRBJ1-5, with 9 positions matching TRBD1. There are 15 residues in the CDR3. The germline V gene has CDR1 KGHSH and CDR2 LQKENI. Trimming took 6 bases from V and 5 from J; bases not matched to a gene: 8. In DNA, the CDR3 is TGTGCCAGCTCCATACTGGACAGGGGAGATCAGCCCCAGCATTTT. Its translation is CASSILDRGDQPQHF. The whole variable domain, filled in from reference TRBV18 and TRBJ1-5, reads NAGVMQNPRHLVRRRGQEARLRCSPMKGHSHVYWYRQLPEEGLKFMVYLQKENIIDESGMPKERFSAEFPKEGPSILRIQQVVRGDSAAYFCASSILDRGDQPQHFGDGTRLSIL.

V is TRBV3-1 (or the pseudogene TRBV3-2) and J is TRBJ2-4, with a weak D call TRBD1 (6 bases). V lost 4 bases to trimming and J lost 4 bases, with 11 bases between them. Germline V lookup: CDR1 LGHDT, CDR2 YNNKEL (reference sequence). The CDR3 length is 14 residues. CDR3 loop: CASSPRDKKNIQYF. CDR3 sequence (DNA): TGTGCCAGCAGCCCCCGGGACAAGAAAAACATTCAGTACTTC.

This chain joins TRBV6-5 and TRBJ1-6, with D uncertain. Germline CDR1 and CDR2: MNHEY and SVGAGI. The CDR3 has 12 amino acids. V gave up 3 bases and J gave up 5 bases, with 2 bases separating them. CDR3 in DNA: TGTGCCAGCAGTTATGATAATTCACCCCTCCACTTT. It is translated as CASSYDNSPLHF.